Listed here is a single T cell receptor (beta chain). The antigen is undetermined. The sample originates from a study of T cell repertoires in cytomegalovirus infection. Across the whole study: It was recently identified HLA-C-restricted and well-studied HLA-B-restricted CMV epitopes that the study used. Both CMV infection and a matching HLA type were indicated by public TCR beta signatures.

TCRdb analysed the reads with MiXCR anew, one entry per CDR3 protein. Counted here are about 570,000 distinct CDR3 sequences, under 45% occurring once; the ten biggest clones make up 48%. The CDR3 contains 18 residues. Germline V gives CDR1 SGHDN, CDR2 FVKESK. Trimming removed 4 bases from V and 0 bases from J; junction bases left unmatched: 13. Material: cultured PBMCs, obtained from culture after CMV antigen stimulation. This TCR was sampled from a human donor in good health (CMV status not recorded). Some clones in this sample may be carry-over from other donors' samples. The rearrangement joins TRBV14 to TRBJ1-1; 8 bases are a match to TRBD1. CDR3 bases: TGTGCCAGCAGCCTAAAACGGGACAGGCGGACTTTGAACACTGAAGCTTTCTTT. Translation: CASSLKRDRRTLNTEAFF.